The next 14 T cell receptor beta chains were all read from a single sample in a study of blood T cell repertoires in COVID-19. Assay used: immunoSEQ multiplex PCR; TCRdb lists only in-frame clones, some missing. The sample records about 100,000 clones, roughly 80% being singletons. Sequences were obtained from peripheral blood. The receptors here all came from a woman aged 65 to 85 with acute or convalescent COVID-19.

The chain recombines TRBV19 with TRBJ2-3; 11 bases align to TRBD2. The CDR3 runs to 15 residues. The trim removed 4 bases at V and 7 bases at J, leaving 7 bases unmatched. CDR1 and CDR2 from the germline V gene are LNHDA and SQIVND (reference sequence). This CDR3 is CASSTLAGGRNTQYF. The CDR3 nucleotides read TGTGCCAGTAGTACCTTAGCGGGGGGGAGAAATACGCAGTATTTT.

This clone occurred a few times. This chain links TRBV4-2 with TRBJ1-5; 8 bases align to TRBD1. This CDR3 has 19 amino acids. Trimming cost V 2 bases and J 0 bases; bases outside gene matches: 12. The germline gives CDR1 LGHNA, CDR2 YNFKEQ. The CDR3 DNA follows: TGTGCCAGCAGCCAACGACAGGGGCCGGGGGTATATAGCAATCAGCCCCAGCATTTT. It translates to CASSQRQGPGVYSNQPQHF.

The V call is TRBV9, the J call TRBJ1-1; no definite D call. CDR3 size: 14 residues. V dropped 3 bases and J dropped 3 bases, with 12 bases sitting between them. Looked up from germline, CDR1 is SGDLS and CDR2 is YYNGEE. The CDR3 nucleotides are TGTGCCAGCAGCGCTACTTCCCAATACACTGAAGCTTTCTTT. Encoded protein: CASSATSQYTEAFF.

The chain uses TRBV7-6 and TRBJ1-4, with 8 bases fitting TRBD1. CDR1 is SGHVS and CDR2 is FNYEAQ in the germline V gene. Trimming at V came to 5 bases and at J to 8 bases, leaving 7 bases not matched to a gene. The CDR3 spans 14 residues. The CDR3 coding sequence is TGTGCCAGCAGCCTGGACAGGGTAGGGGAAAAACTGTTTTTT. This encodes CASSLDRVGEKLFF.

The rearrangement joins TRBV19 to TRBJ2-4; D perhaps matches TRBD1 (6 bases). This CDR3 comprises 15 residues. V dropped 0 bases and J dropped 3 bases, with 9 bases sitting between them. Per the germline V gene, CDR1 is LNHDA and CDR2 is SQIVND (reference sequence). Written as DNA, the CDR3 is TGTGCCAGTAGTATAGAGCCAGGGGACAAAAACATTCAGTACTTC. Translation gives CASSIEPGDKNIQYF.

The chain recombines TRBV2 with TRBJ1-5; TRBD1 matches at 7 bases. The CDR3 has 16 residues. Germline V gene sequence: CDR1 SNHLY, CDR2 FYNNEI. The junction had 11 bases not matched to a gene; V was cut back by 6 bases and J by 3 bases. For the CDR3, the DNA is TGTGCCAGCAGCCTACAGGGGCTAGGGCCCAATCAGCCCCAGCATTTT. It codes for CASSLQGLGPNQPQHF.

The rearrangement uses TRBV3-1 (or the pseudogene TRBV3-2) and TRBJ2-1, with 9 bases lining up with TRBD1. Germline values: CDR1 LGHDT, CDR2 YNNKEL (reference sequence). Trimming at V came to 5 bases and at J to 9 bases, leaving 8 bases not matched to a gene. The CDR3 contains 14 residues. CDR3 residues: CASSARDRASEQFF. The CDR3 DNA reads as TGTGCCAGCAGCGCCCGGGACAGGGCTTCTGAGCAGTTCTTC.

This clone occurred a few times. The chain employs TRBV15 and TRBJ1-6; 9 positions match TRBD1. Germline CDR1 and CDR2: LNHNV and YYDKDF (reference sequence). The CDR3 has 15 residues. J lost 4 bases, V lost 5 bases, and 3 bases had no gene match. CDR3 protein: CATSADRGYNSPLHF. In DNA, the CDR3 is TGTGCCACCAGCGCGGACAGGGGATATAATTCACCCCTCCACTTT.

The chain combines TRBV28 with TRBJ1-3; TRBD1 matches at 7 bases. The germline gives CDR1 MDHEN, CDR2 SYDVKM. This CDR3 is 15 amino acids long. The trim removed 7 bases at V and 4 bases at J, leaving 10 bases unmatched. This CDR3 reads CASTPGGSGGNTIYF. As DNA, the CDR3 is TGTGCCAGCACCCCAGGGGGTTCGGGAGGAAACACCATATATTTT.

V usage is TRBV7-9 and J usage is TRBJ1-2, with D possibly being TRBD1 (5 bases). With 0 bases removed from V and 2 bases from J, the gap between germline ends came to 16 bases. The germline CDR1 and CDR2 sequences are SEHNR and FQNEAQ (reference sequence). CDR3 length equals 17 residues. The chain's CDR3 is CASSLAWGRATNYGYTF. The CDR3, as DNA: TGTGCCAGCAGCTTAGCTTGGGGGAGGGCCACCAACTATGGCTACACCTTC.

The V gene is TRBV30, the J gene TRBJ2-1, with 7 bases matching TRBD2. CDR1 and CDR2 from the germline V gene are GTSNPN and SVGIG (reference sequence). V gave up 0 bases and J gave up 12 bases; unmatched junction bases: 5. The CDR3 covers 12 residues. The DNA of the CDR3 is TGTGCCTGGAGTGTACTAGCGCGGGTGCAGTTCTTC. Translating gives CAWSVLARVQFF.

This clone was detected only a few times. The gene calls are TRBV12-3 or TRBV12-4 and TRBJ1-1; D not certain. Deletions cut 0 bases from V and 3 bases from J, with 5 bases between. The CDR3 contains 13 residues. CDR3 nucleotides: TGTGCCAGCAGTTTAGCGCGTGACACTGAAGCTTTCTTT. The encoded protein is CASSLARDTEAFF.

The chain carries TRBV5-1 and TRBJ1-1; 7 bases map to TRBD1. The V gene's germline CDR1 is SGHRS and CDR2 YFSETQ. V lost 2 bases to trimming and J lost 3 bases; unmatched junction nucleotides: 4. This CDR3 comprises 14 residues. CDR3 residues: CASSFTGVDTEAFF. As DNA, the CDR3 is TGCGCCAGCAGCTTTACAGGGGTTGACACTGAAGCTTTCTTT.

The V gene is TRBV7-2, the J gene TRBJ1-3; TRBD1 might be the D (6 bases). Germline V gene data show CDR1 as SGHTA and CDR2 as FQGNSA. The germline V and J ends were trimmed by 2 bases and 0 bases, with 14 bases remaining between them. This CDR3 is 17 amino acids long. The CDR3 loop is CASSLLPSDSSGNTIYF. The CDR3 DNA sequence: TGTGCCAGCAGCTTACTTCCCTCGGACAGCTCTGGAAACACCATATATTTT. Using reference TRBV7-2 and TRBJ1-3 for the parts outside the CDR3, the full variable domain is GAGVSQSPSNKVTEKGKDVELRCDPISGHTALYWYRQSLGQGLEFLIYFQGNSAPDKSGLPSDRFSAERTGGSVSTLTIQRTQQEDSAVYLCASSLLPSDSSGNTIYFGEGSWLTVV.